Listed here are 7 T cell receptor beta chains from one sample, sequenced in a study of Graves' ophthalmopathy and Graves' hyperthyroidism. RNA transcripts were the template, and TCR beta CDR3 regions were amplified from them. HTBI-primed first-round RT-PCR preceded second-round multiplex PCR. TCRdb redid the calling of the multiplex PCR reads with MiXCR, one entry per CDR3 protein. Among approximately 1.2 million distinct CDR3 sequences listed, approximately 35% were seen once. The specimen sequenced was peripheral blood or thyroid tissue (not recorded which). The receptors originated from an adult man with Graves' hyperthyroidism.

CDR3 sequence reads: CASSFGAQYF. The CDR3 coding sequence is TGCGCCAGCAGCTTCGGAGCCCAGTACTTC. J is TRBJ2-5 and V is TRBV5-1; D gene unclear. The CDR3 is 10 amino acids. Germline loops: CDR1 SGHRS, CDR2 YFSETQ. With 2 bases removed from V and 9 bases from J, the gap between germline ends came to 5 bases.

Concerning this clonotype itself: A much larger clone is a single base away; this may be a read error. The rearrangement uses TRBV20-1 and TRBJ2-7; 7 bases fit TRBD1. Per germline, CDR1 DFQATT and CDR2 SNEGSKA (reference sequence). The CDR3 is 13 amino acids. The V and J ends lost 5 bases and 3 bases, in that order; junction bases with no gene match: 7. The CDR3 nucleotides read TGCAGTGCTGGACAGGCTTCAGTCTACGAGCAGTACTTC. Translation: CSAGQASVYEQYF.

There are many counts of this clonotype. J is TRBJ1-5 and V is TRBV7-8; possible D gene TRBD1, 6 bases. Trimming shortened V by 5 bases and J by 3 bases, and 14 bases separated the two germline ends. The CDR3 has 15 amino acids. Germline V gene data show CDR1 as SGHVS and CDR2 as FQNEAQ. CDR3 sequence: CASSPVGGPNQPQHF. CDR3 sequence (DNA): TGTGCCAGCAGCCCGGTAGGGGGGCCCAATCAGCCCCAGCATTTT.

This clonotype has at least ten counts. The chain uses TRBV7-2 and TRBJ2-7, with 9 bases aligning to TRBD1. Germline lookup yields CDR1 SGHTA and CDR2 FQGNSA. The CDR3 has 14 residues. Losses at the gene ends were 6 bases for V and 2 bases for J; bases not matched to a gene: 5. CDR3 nucleotides: TGTGCCAGCAGTCCGGGACAGGGACCCTACGAGCAGTACTTC. Residues: CASSPGQGPYEQYF.

This clonotype occurred many times. This sequence joins TRBV20-1 and TRBJ1-3, with D hard to call. Germline-derived CDR1 and CDR2 are DFQATT and SNEGSKA (reference sequence). The V and J ends lost 0 bases and 3 bases respectively, with 9 bases between them. The CDR3 totals 14 residues. CDR3 nucleotides: TGCAGTGCTAGAGATTCGGTTTTTGGAAACACCATATATTTT. Protein product: CSARDSVFGNTIYF.

In this sample, this clonotype turned up many times. The chain carries TRBV7-9 and TRBJ1-2, with 7 bases that match TRBD1. V shed 5 bases and J 0 bases; nucleotides not matched to a gene: 6. Germline values: CDR1 SEHNR, CDR2 FQNEAQ (reference sequence). This CDR3 contains 15 residues. The CDR3 loop is CASSLPRGTNYGYTF. The DNA of the CDR3 is TGTGCCAGCAGCCTGCCCAGGGGGACTAACTATGGCTACACCTTC. The variable domain in full, completed from reference TRBV7-9 and TRBJ1-2, reads DTGVSQNPRHKITKRGQNVTFRCDPISEHNRLYWYRQTLGQGPEFLTYFQNEAQLEKSRLLSDRFSAERPKGSFSTLEIQRTEQGDSAMYLCASSLPRGTNYGYTFGSGTRLTVV.

This clonotype appeared many times. V usage is TRBV20-1 and J usage is TRBJ2-7; no definite D call. The germline gives CDR1 DFQATT, CDR2 SNEGSKA (reference sequence). Trimming cost V 5 bases and J 3 bases, with 11 bases left between them. The CDR3 has 12 residues. In DNA form, the CDR3 reads TGCAGTGCTGATGAGGTCGGCTACGAGCAGTACTTC. It specifies CSADEVGYEQYF.